This T cell receptor beta chain was profiled in a study of T cell responses to AZD1222 COVID-19 vaccine. Measured with immunoSEQ multiplex PCR; TCRdb has only the in-frame clones, and not every one. This sample has approximately 150,000 clones, with roughly 92% found just once. The CDR3 length is 17 residues. Findings and caveats of the study: Sampling captured repertoires only after the peak T cell response. Baseline testing showed seropositivity in only six AZD1222 recipients. Vaccine-related CD4 TCRs covered spike, predominating at 160-218 and 743-854. Most donors were white British and more were female, and clonal diversity was possibly underestimated.

Turning to this clone: No antigen is known for it.

The chain joins TRBV21-1 to TRBJ1-1; TRBD1, the table's D call, lacks a check against the DNA. TRBV21-1 is given as a pseudogene. Source: peripheral blood, taken on day 0 of AZD1222 vaccination. This TCR derives from an adult in good health. Here the CDR3 DNA reads TGTGCCAGCAGCTATAAAGCCGGGGACAGTCACAGGTCAGAAGCTTTCTTT. It translates to CASSYKAGDSHRSEAFF.